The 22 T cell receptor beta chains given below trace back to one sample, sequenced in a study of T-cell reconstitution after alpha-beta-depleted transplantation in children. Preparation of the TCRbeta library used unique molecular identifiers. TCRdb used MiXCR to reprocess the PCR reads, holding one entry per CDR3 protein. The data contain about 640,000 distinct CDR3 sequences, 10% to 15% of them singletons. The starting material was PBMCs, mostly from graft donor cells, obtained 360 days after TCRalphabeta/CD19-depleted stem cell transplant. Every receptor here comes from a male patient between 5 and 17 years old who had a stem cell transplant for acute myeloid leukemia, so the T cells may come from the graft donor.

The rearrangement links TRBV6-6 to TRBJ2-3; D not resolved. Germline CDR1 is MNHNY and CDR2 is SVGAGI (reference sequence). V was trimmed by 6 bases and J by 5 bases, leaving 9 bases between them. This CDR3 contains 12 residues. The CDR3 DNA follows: TGTGCCAGCAGAAACACGGGAGATACGCAGTATTTT. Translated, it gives CASRNTGDTQYF.

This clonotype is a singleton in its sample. The CDR3 reads CASSSSPLGTSGSIPSTDTQYF. CDR3 DNA sequence: TGTGCCAGCAGCTCGTCCCCCCTCGGGACTAGCGGGTCGATACCTAGCACAGATACGCAGTATTTT. The V gene is TRBV7-1, the J gene TRBJ2-3, with 12 bases identical to TRBD2. TRBV7-1 is sorted into the ORF group, with uncertain function. CDR3 length equals 22 residues. Germline trimming cut 3 bases from V and 0 bases from J; bases unmatched to any gene: 19.

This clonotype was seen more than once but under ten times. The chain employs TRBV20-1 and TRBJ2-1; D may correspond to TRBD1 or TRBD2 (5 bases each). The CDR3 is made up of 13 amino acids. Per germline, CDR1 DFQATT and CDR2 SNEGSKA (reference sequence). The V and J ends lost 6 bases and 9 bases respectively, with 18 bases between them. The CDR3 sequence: CSAAGTPTSEQFF. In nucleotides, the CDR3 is TGCAGTGCCGCCGGGACGCCCACGAGTGAGCAGTTCTTC.

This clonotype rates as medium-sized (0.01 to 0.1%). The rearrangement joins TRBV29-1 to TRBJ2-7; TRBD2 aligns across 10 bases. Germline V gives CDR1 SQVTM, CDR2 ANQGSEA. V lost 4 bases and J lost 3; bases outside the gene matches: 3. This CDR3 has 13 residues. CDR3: CSVGAGGNYEQYF. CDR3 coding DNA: TGCAGCGTTGGAGCGGGGGGGAACTACGAGCAGTACTTC.

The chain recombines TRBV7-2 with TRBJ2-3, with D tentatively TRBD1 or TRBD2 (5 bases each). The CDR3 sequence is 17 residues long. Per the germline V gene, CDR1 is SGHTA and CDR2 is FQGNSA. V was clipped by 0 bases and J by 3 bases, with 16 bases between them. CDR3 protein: CASSLAFRDRKTDTQYF. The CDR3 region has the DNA TGTGCCAGCAGCTTAGCTTTCCGGGACCGTAAAACAGATACGCAGTATTTT. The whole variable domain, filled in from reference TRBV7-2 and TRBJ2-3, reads GAGVSQSPSNKVTEKGKDVELRCDPISGHTALYWYRQSLGQGLEFLIYFQGNSAPDKSGLPSDRFSAERTGGSVSTLTIQRTQQEDSAVYLCASSLAFRDRKTDTQYFGPGTRLTVL.

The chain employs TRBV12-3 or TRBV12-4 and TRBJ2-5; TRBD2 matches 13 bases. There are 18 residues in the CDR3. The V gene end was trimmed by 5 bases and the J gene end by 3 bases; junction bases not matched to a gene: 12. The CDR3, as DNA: TGTGCCAGCAGTCCCTGGACTAGCGGGAGCCGTGGAAAAGAGACCCAGTACTTC. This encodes CASSPWTSGSRGKETQYF.

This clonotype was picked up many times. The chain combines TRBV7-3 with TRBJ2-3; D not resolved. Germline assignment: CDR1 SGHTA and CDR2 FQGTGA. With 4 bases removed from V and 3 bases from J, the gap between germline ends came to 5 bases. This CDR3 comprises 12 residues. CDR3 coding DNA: TGTGCCAGCAGCTCCATTACAGATACGCAGTATTTT. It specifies CASSSITDTQYF.

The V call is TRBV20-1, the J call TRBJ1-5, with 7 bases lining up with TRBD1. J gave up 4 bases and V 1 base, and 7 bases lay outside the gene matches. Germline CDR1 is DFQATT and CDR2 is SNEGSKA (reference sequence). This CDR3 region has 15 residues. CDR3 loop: CSARATDRVNQPQHF. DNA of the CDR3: TGCAGTGCTAGAGCGACAGACAGGGTTAATCAGCCCCAGCATTTT.

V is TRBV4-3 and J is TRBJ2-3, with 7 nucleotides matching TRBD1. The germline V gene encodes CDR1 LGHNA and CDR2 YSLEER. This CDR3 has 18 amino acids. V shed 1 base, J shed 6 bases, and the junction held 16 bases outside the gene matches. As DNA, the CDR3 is TGCGCCAGCAGCCAAGTCCCTGGGCACAGGGGATCTTCGGATACGCAGTATTTT. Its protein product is CASSQVPGHRGSSDTQYF.

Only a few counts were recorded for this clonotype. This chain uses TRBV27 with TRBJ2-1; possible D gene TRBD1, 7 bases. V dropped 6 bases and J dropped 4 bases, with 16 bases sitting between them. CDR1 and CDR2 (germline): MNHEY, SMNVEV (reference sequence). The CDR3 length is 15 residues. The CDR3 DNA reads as TGTGCCAGCAGCCGCGGGACAGAAGCATACAATGAGCAGTTCTTC. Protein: CASSRGTEAYNEQFF.

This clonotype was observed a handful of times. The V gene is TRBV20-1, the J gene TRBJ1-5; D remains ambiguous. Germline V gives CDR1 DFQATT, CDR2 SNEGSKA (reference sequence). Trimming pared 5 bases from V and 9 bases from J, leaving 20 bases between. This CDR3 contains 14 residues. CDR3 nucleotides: TGCAGTGCTCAGGACTTCCCTTGTATTTGGCCCCAGCATTTT. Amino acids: CSAQDFPCIWPQHF.

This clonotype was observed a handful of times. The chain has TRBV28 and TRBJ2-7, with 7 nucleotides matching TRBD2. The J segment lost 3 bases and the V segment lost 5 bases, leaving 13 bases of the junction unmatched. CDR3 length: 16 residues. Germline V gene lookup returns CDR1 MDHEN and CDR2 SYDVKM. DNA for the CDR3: TGTGCCAGCAGTCAGTATCTAGAGGGAGGGTTCTACGAGCAGTACTTC. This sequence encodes CASSQYLEGGFYEQYF.

The CDR3 spells CASSYREGTGELFF. The CDR3 DNA reads TGTGCCAGCAGCTACAGGGAGGGCACCGGGGAGCTGTTTTTT. This sequence joins TRBV7-8 and TRBJ2-2, with D perhaps TRBD2 (7 bases). Germline V gives CDR1 SGHVS, CDR2 FQNEAQ. V lost 4 bases to trimming and J lost 4 bases, with 10 bases between them. The CDR3 has 14 residues.

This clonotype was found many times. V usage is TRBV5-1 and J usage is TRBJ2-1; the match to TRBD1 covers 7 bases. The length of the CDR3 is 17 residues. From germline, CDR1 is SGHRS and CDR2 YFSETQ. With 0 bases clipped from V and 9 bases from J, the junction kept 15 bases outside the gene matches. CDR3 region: CASSLEPTAGGLGEQFF. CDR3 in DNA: TGCGCCAGCAGCTTGGAGCCCACGGCAGGGGGTTTGGGTGAGCAGTTCTTC.

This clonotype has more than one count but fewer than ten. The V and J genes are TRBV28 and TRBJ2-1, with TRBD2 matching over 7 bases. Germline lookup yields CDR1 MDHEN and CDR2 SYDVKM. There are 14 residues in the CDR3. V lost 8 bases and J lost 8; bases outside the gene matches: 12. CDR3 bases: TGTGCCAGCGTCGGGAGGCGGCTACGGGATGAGCAGTTCTTC. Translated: CASVGRRLRDEQFF.

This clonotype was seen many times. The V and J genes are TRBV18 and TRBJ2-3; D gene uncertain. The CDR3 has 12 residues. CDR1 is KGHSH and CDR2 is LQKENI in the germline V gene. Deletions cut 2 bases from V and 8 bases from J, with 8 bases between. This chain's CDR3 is CASSPKVATQYF. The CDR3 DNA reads TGTGCCAGCTCACCAAAAGTCGCTACGCAGTATTTT.

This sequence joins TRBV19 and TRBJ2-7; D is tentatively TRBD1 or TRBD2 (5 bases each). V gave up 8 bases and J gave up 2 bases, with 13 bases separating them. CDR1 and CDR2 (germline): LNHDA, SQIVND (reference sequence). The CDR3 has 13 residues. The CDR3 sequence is CASGRDGAYEQYF. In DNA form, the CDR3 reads TGTGCCAGTGGCCGGGACGGAGCCTACGAGCAGTACTTC.

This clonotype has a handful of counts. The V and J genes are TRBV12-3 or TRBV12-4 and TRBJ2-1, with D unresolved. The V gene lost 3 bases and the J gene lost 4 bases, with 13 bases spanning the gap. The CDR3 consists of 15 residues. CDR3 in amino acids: CASSFPAEVYNEQFF. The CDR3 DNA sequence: TGTGCCAGCAGTTTTCCGGCAGAGGTATACAATGAGCAGTTCTTC.

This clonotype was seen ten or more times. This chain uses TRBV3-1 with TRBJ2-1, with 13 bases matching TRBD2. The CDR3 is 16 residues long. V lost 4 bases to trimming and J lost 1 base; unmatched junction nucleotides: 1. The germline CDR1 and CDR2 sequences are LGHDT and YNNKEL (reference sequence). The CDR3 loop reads CASSPTSGRSYNEQFF. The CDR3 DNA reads TGTGCCAGCAGCCCGACTAGCGGGAGGTCCTACAATGAGCAGTTCTTC.

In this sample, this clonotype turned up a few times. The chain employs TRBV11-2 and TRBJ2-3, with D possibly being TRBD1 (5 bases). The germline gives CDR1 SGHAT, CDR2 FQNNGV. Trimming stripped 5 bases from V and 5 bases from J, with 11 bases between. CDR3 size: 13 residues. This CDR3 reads CASSAWGGDTQYF. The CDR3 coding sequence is TGTGCCAGCAGCGCTTGGGGCGGAGATACGCAGTATTTT.

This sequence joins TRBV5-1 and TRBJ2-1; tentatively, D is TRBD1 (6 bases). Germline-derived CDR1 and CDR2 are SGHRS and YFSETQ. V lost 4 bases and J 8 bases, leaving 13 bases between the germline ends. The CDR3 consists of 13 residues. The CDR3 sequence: CASSTGNPDEQFF. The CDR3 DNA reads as TGCGCCAGCAGCACAGGGAATCCCGATGAGCAGTTCTTC.

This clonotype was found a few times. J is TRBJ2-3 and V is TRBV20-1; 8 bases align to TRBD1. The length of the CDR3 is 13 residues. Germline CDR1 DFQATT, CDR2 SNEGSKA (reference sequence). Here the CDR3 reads CSFRQGATDTQYF. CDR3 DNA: TGCAGCTTCAGGCAGGGGGCGACAGATACGCAGTATTTT.